This T cell receptor beta chain was profiled in a study of neurological immune-mediated disorders. By 5'RACE with 10-nucleotide random UMIs, the cDNA was made. TCRdb recomputed calls from the 5' RACE reads with MiXCR, one row per CDR3 protein. The data contain some 22,000 distinct CDR3 sequences, 13% of them singletons. Regarding this clonotype: One end of the junction is discordant with germline, which a read error may explain.

Time point defined: technical triplicate 1. This CDR3 is built from 12 residues. The V gene's germline CDR1 is SEHNR and CDR2 FQNEAQ (reference sequence). The clonotype was recovered from a female donor with HTLV-1-associated myelopathy (HAM/TSP). The chain employs TRBV7-9 and TRBJ2-1; D call uncertain. Sequenced sample: CD4+ T cells from blood. The DNA of the CDR3 is TGTGCCAACAGCCCTGGTTACAATGAGCAGTTCTTC. Translation gives CANSPGYNEQFF. Full variable domain (missing parts from reference TRBV7-9 and TRBJ2-1): DTGVSQNPRHKITKRGQNVTFRCDPISEHNRLYWYRQTLGQGPEFLTYFQNEAQLEKSRLLSDRFSAERPKGSFSTLEIQRTEQGDSAMYLCANSPGYNEQFFGPGTRLTVL.